The following is a TCR beta chain sequence with its context. Its cognate antigen has yet to be identified. This entry comes from a study of T cells in women clearing cervical HPV infection (dated by TCRdb to the late 2010s). At the level of the whole study: Cases were roughly 24 women with histologically confirmed HPV16-related CIN3 or worse, including a couple of invasive cancers. The approximately 25 controls were women who cleared a single incident HPV16 infection within 12 months without developing precancer or cancer. Blood from cases was drawn at the visit where the lesion was first identified, while blood from controls was drawn once the infection was no longer detected. Among cases, blood sampling occurred a median of around 160 days after lesion detection, with an interquartile range of about 90 to 230 days. Because only a few women had HLA typing data, the possibility that HLA type acted as a confounder could not be ruled out. An exploratory proof-of-principle case-control study, nested within the Guanacaste HPV Natural History Study in Costa Rica, was conducted to compare TCR repertoires across cervical HPV16 outcomes. Cases were matched to controls by age within five years and by the year the sample was collected. Cases had a median age of around 34 years compared with more than 37 for controls, and baseline characteristics showed no significant differences between the groups. The parent cohort enrolled 8,500 to 13,000 women aged 18 or older in Guanacaste, Costa Rica, during about 1992 to 1995 and followed them for less than 9 years. As quality controls, five blinded duplicates were added to each group, bringing the total to about 60 samples made up of around 50 participants and around 10 replicates.

Paper-wide results and their limitations: The cross-sectional design could not show whether associations preceded infection or resulted from it; effector/memory subsets and HPV-specific T cells were not isolated. Because T-cell numbers per sample were unknown, differences in richness could reflect varying T-cell content rather than repertoire biology. Random forest classifiers combining richness and V gene abundances distinguished cases from controls with an estimated AUC of less than 0.9. TCR repertoire richness was significantly higher in CIN3+ cases than in controls across sequencing depths, while evenness did not differ.

TCR beta CDR3 regions were amplified by multiplex PCR from an average of approximately 1,200 ng genomic DNA per sample using the immunoSEQ assay. The assay corrected primer bias using a complete synthetic TCR repertoire to establish an amplification baseline. The amplicons were sequenced using the Illumina platform. In the source study's methods: Sequence errors were corrected by clustering with frequency ratios and a modified nearest-neighbor algorithm, and the sequences were then analyzed in the immunoSEQ Analyzer using IMGT gene definitions. At each rarefaction depth, TCR richness and evenness were averaged across 20 rarefaction repeats, and any sample with fewer sequences than the depth was left out. Wilcoxon rank sum tests with FDR correction were used to compare relative abundances of V, D and J genes between the groups. An intraclass correlation of around 96% for TCR richness and an average of roughly 83% across some 69 gene segments were obtained from the blinded duplicates. TCRdb took this table from immuneACCESS and kept in-frame rearrangements with V and J called. Such tables lack part of the clones; where checked against another copy, unresolved V genes explain under half of the gap, and the rest is unexplained. D and trimming were read from the DNA, whereas the V and J calls and clone size are those reported in that table. The sample's records list roughly 14,000 clones. Approximately 7.6% of the sample is taken by the ten largest.

Every participant had a single incident cervical HPV16 infection, and prevalent HPV16 infections were excluded. Cervical HPV DNA was detected with MY09/MY11 PCR, and genotyping was done with dot-blot hybridization. Roughly 16 mL of heparinized blood were centrifuged, and the buffy coat was split into aliquots, frozen at -30 degrees C, and then kept at -80 degrees C. Genomic DNA was extracted from buffy coat specimens using QIAGEN kits. The sequenced material came from blood buffy coat. The TCR sequence derives from a woman aged 18 to 69 with a cervical HPV16 infection that either progressed to CIN3+ or cleared (not recorded which).

The CDR3 bases that were read are TGTGCCAGCTCACCACCGGGATTGGCGGGGGGTAACAATGAG. Its coded protein is CASSPPGLAGGNNE. The whole CDR3 is CASSPPGLAGGNNEQFF. The rearranged segments are TRBV18 and TRBJ2-1, with 8 bases aligning to TRBD2. The read stops 3 residues short of the end of the CDR3; the missing end is completed from the germline J gene. Including cysteine and phenylalanine, the CDR3 has 17 amino acids. Shown are 42 bases from within the CDR3, in frame from base 1. CDR1 is given as KGHSH and CDR2 as LQKENI, both from the germline V gene. The junction shows trimming of 0 bases on V and 5 bases on J, and the gene matches do not reach 9 bases of it.